The 2 T cell receptor beta chains in this list originate from one sample, sequenced in a study of cytomegalovirus exposure and HLA in healthy donors. A multiplex PCR was run with 60 Vbeta primers and 13 Jbeta primers. Here immunoSEQ multiplex PCR was the method, and the copy in TCRdb shows in-frame clones only, minus some. The top ten hold 8.4% of the sample, which has 90,000 to 110,000 clones, approximately 73% seen once. The sequenced material came from PBMCs. These receptors originate from a middle-aged man in good health and CMV-seronegative.

This chain connects TRBV28 to TRBJ2-7, with TRBD2 matching over 9 bases. The germline V gene has CDR1 MDHEN and CDR2 SYDVKM. This CDR3 has 15 amino acids. V lost 6 bases and J lost 2; bases outside the gene matches: 8. CDR3: CASRTSSGDPYEQYF. CDR3 in DNA: TGTGCCAGCAGGACGTCTAGCGGGGACCCCTACGAGCAGTACTTC.

This clone was found once. This chain joins TRBV25-1 and TRBJ1-1; a possible D gene is TRBD1 (6 bases). This CDR3 has 13 residues. With 1 base removed from V and 11 bases from J, the gap between germline ends came to 14 bases. CDR1 is MGHDK, CDR2 SYGVNS, per germline. The CDR3 DNA reads as TGTGCCAGCAGTGAATTGCGGGGGCGGGGCGCTTTCTTT. Its protein product is CASSELRGRGAFF. Complete variable domain (other parts from reference TRBV25-1 and TRBJ1-1): EADIYQTPRYLVIGTGKKITLECSQTMGHDKMYWYQQDPGMELHLIHYSYGVNSTEKGDLSSESTVSRIRTEHFPLTLESARPSHTSQYLCASSELRGRGAFFGQGTRLTVV.